The rows below give T cell receptor beta chains drawn from one sample of a study of vaccination and CD4 T cells after COVID-19. TCRdb reanalysed the PCR reads using MiXCR and keeps one entry per CDR3 protein. Among 11,000 or so distinct CDR3 sequences listed, around 53% were seen once. Antigens for these TCRs are unknown. The sequenced sample was CD4+ T cells from blood, cultured in vitro. The receptors shown here come from a human donor who had recovered from COVID-19. The CDR3 runs from the conserved cysteine through the conserved F or W.

J | V | CDR3
TRBJ2-1 | TRBV6-1 | CASSEADGVGGNEQFF
TRBJ2-5 | TRBV29-1 | CSVDGGVLLETQYF
TRBJ2-5 | TRBV24-1 | CATSDFGGRETQYF
TRBJ1-6 | TRBV20-1 | CSASLLTNSPLHF
TRBJ2-2 | TRBV24-1 | CATSESGGARTGELFF
TRBJ2-3 | TRBV5-1 | CASSLARGTESTDTQYF
TRBJ2-5 | TRBV7-2 | CASSLGLAGMRETQYF
TRBJ2-5 | TRBV6-1 | CASGRRTQYF
TRBJ1-6 | TRBV12-3/TRBV12-4 | CASRKTGLDSPLHF
TRBJ2-6 | TRBV6-5 | CASSSGVSGANVLTF
TRBJ2-5 | TRBV6-5 | CASSSPGAETQYF
TRBJ2-5 | TRBV20-1 | CSASGIETQYF
TRBJ2-1 | TRBV20-1 | CSANGLAGPYNEQFF
TRBJ2-5 | TRBV30 | CAWSVTEQETQYF
TRBJ2-1 | TRBV20-1 | CSAGDRPPNEQFF
TRBJ1-5 | TRBV5-5 | CASSPTGGNQPQHF
TRBJ2-1 | TRBV20-1 | CSALPASGLKDNEQFF
TRBJ1-1 | TRBV5-1 | CASSFSPLGANTEAFF
TRBJ2-1 | TRBV23-1 | CASIITGGSYNEQFF
TRBJ2-1 | TRBV10-1 | CASSESQGILNYNEQFF
TRBJ2-1 | TRBV24-1 | CATSDHSGRAYNEQFF
TRBJ1-5 | TRBV30 | CAWAHTGNQPQHF
TRBJ2-5 | TRBV3-1 | CASSDGTQYF
TRBJ2-4 | TRBV20-1 | CSAVQAPRAKNIQYF
TRBJ2-3 | TRBV4-3 | CASSQLTSSSQYF
TRBJ2-5 | TRBV19 | CASSTGTSGEGETQYF
TRBJ2-1 | TRBV30 | CAWSVFDVFEGNEQFF
TRBJ2-3 | TRBV4-3 | CASSQSTSVGTDTQYF
TRBJ2-7 | TRBV28 | CAITGTLSSYEQYF
TRBJ1-2 | TRBV5-4 | CASSPLLKTGSVDGYTF
TRBJ2-7 | TRBV4-1 | CASSRVTGTQQYF
TRBJ2-7 | TRBV7-2 | CASSRRIRDEQYF
TRBJ2-6 | TRBV28 | CASSFMGSGANVLTF
TRBJ1-5 | TRBV27 | CASSPQGVRGSAPQHF
TRBJ2-1 | TRBV1 | CTSSHPPGTSGFQYNEQFF
TRBJ2-7 | TRBV6-1 | CASSNPQGAIHEQYF
TRBJ2-1 | TRBV6-1 | CASSRRYNEQFF
TRBJ2-7 | TRBV20-1 | CSAKTTGKISYEQYF
TRBJ1-6 | TRBV28 | CASSITGDSPLHF
TRBJ2-3 | TRBV6-2/TRBV6-3 | CASSYSFVRTDTQYF